This note documents a single T cell receptor beta chain sequence. This sample stems from a study of Graves' ophthalmopathy and Graves' hyperthyroidism. About the research overall: At initial diagnosis, peripheral blood was obtained, and this preceded any treatment.

The CDR3 runs to 15 residues. The V gene end was trimmed by 0 bases and the J gene end by 2 bases; junction bases not matched to a gene: 2. The germline gives CDR1 MNHEY, CDR2 SVGAGI. None of the included patients had other autoimmune diseases, uncontrolled infections, pregnancy or lactation, as these led to exclusion. Establishment of the diagnosis relied upon clinical symptoms, serum thyroxine, TRAb, thyroid ultrasound and orbital computed tomography. The PBMCs were taken from about 9.7 ml of fresh peripheral blood. RNA transcripts were the source from which TCR beta CDR3 regions were amplified. RT-PCR in the first round used HTBI primers; a second-round multiplex PCR followed. MiXCR, applied by TCRdb to the multiplex PCR reads, yields one record per CDR3 protein. Among approximately 640,000 distinct CDR3 sequences listed, about 40% were seen once.

This TCR came from an adult man with Graves' ophthalmopathy. Sample: peripheral blood. The chain combines TRBV6-5 with TRBJ2-7, with TRBD1 identical over 9 bases. The CDR3 coding sequence is TGTGCCAGCAGTTACTCGAGACAGGGGGCCTACGAGCAGTACTTC. Encoded protein: CASSYSRQGAYEQYF.